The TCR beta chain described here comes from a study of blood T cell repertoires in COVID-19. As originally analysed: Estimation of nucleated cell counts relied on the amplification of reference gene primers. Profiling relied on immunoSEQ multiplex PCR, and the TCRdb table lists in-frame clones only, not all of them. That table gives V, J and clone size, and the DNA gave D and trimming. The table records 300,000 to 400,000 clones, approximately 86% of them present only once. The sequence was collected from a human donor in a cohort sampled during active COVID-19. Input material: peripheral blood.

CDR3 sequence reads: CASSFAQIETQYF. In nucleotides, the CDR3 is TGTGCCAGCAGCTTTGCCCAGATCGAGACCCAGTACTTC. The chain combines TRBV7-9 with TRBJ2-5; D is unclear. Looked up from germline, CDR1 is SEHNR and CDR2 is FQNEAQ (reference sequence). Trimming left V 3 bases short and J 5 bases short, with 10 bases between. The CDR3 loop spans 13 amino acids.